Given below is one T cell receptor beta chain in context. This entry comes from a study of T-cell reconstitution after alpha-beta-depleted transplantation in children. Germline V gene lookup returns CDR1 SEHNR and CDR2 FQNEAQ (reference sequence). CDR3 length equals 14 residues. Trimming took 4 bases from V and 7 from J, leaving 17 bases between them. Unique molecular identifiers tagged the TCRbeta library. MiXCR, run by TCRdb on the PCR reads, gives a single entry per CDR3 protein. Here the sample spans about 420,000 distinct CDR3 sequences, roughly a tenth being singletons. This clonotype was sampled from a human donor who donated a stem cell graft to a child with acute myeloid leukemia. The J gene is TRBJ2-7, the V gene TRBV7-9; D gene ambiguous. Material: PBMCs from the stem cell graft donor, obtained from the stem cell graft. CDR3 DNA: TGTGCCAGCAGCTCGGGTATTTACACCGGGGAGCAGTACTTC. Its translation: CASSSGIYTGEQYF.